Below, 18 T cell receptor beta chains from the same sample are listed, as sequenced in a study of vaccination effects on CD4 cells after COVID-19. Their target antigens are unknown. TCRdb's table, derived via immunoSEQ multiplex PCR, lists solely in-frame clones and lacks some. The sample lists some 79,000 clones; 60% to 80% were seen once. Within the ViraFEST assay, antigen-specific CD4+ T cells underwent expansion with viral peptide pools prior to sequencing. Culture proceeded for approximately 10 days, and CD4+ T cells were then isolated. The specimen comprised CD4+ T cells from PBMCs cultured with HCoV-229E spike peptides, sampled before COVID-19 vaccination. These receptors originate from a human donor who received a COVID-19 vaccine.

CDR3 sequence: CASSDGPGTYNSPLHF. The CDR3 region has the DNA TGTGCCAGCAGTGATGGGCCGGGCACCTATAATTCACCCCTCCACTTT. The V gene is TRBV6-1, the J gene TRBJ1-6; no clear D. This CDR3 contains 16 residues. Germline CDR1 MNHNS, CDR2 SASEGT. V was shortened by 3 bases and J by 2 bases, with 11 bases between the two germline ends.

The V gene is TRBV27, the J gene TRBJ2-7; 8 bases align to TRBD1. V lost 5 bases and J lost 2; bases outside the gene matches: 5. Looked up from germline, CDR1 is MNHEY and CDR2 is SMNVEV (reference sequence). This CDR3 is built from 14 residues. The CDR3 region has the DNA TGTGCCAGCAGTGTAGGGACAGGTCCCTACGAGCAGTACGTC. It translates to CASSVGTGPYEQYV.

The chain combines TRBV3-1 (or the pseudogene TRBV3-2) with TRBJ1-3; D remains unclear. CDR1 is LGHDT and CDR2 is YNNKEL in the germline V gene (reference sequence). Trimming took 6 bases from V and 0 from J, leaving 12 bases between them. This CDR3 has 15 amino acids. CDR3 DNA: TGTGCCAGCAGTTTCGGACGGAGCTCTGGAAACACCATATATTTT. It yields the protein CASSFGRSSGNTIYF.

The chain links TRBV9 to TRBJ1-6, with a tentative D call TRBD1 (6 bases). This CDR3 has 13 residues. The germline V gene has CDR1 SGDLS and CDR2 YYNGEE. The ends were cut back, 0 bases at V and 9 bases at J, with 7 bases in the middle. CDR3 loop: CASSVATGSPLHF. In DNA, the CDR3 is TGTGCCAGCAGCGTAGCGACAGGTTCACCCCTCCACTTT. Based on the CDR3 plus reference TRBV9 and TRBJ1-6, the full variable domain is DSGVTQTPKHLITATGQRVTLRCSPRSGDLSVYWYQQSLDQGLQFLIQYYNGEERAKGNILERFSAQQFPDLHSELNLSSLELGDSALYFCASSVATGSPLHFGNGTRLTVT.

The CDR3 is CASSPPISLAGANVLTF. The CDR3 nucleotides are TGTGCCAGCTCACCACCGATCTCTCTAGCTGGGGCCAACGTCCTGACTTTC. J is TRBJ2-6 and V is TRBV18, with D unclear. The CDR3 sequence is 17 residues long. V dropped 0 bases and J dropped 2 bases, with 11 bases sitting between them. From germline, CDR1 is KGHSH and CDR2 LQKENI.

The rearrangement links TRBV7-2 to TRBJ1-2; D unclear. The CDR3 consists of 11 residues. CDR1 is SGHTA, CDR2 FQGNSA, per germline. Trimming took off 5 bases at V and 8 bases at J, with 9 bases between the two ends. The CDR3 spells CASSVRRGYTF. CDR3 bases: TGTGCCAGCAGCGTCCGCAGAGGCTACACCTTC.

This clone appeared once. This chain connects TRBV6-5 to TRBJ1-1; 9 positions match TRBD1. The J segment lost 7 bases and the V segment lost 2 bases, leaving 2 bases of the junction unmatched. The CDR3 has 13 amino acids. The V gene's germline CDR1 is MNHEY and CDR2 SVGAGI. The CDR3 nucleotides read TGTGCCAGCAGTTACAGGGGACAGGGTGAAGCTTTCTTT. Residues: CASSYRGQGEAFF.

The V and J genes are TRBV18 and TRBJ2-7; 8 bases map to TRBD1. The CDR3 spans 14 residues. Unmatched junction bases numbered 2, after V lost 2 bases and J lost 2 bases. Germline V gene data show CDR1 as KGHSH and CDR2 as LQKENI. CDR3 region: CASSPGQGTYEQYV. As DNA, the CDR3 is TGTGCCAGCTCACCAGGACAGGGAACCTACGAGCAGTACGTC.

The chain recombines TRBV20-1 with TRBJ1-3; 7 bases map to TRBD1. The length of the CDR3 is 11 residues. After removal of 4 bases from V and 8 bases from J, the junction contained 2 bases not matched to a gene. The germline V gene encodes CDR1 DFQATT and CDR2 SNEGSKA (reference sequence). The DNA for the CDR3 is TGCAGTGCTACCAGGGGGGACACCATATATTTT. Residues: CSATRGDTIYF.

The rearrangement joins TRBV27 to TRBJ2-1; TRBD2 agrees at 7 bases. Trimming took 5 bases from V and 6 from J; bases not matched to a gene: 7. There are 14 residues in the CDR3. CDR1 and CDR2 (germline): MNHEY, SMNVEV (reference sequence). The CDR3 loop is CASSVRDYPNEQFF. In DNA, the CDR3 is TGTGCCAGCAGTGTCCGGGACTACCCCAATGAGCAGTTCTTC.

In its sample, this clone was seen a few times. The gene calls are TRBV6-2 or TRBV6-3 and TRBJ1-5; D is perhaps TRBD1 (5 bases). This CDR3 region has 15 residues. Germline loops: CDR1 MNHEY, CDR2 SVGEGT. V lost 1 base and J 4 bases, leaving 11 bases between the germline ends. The CDR3 is CASSYYFGGNQPQHF. CDR3 nucleotides: TGTGCCAGCAGTTACTATTTCGGGGGGAATCAGCCCCAGCATTTT.

J is TRBJ2-5 and V is TRBV27; TRBD2 agrees at 12 bases. J gave up 2 bases and V 5 bases, and 3 bases lay outside the gene matches. The CDR3 has 15 residues. The germline V gene encodes CDR1 MNHEY and CDR2 SMNVEV (reference sequence). In DNA, the CDR3 is TGTGCCAGCAGTCGACTAGCGGGGGCTCAAGAGACCCAGTACTTC. Amino acid sequence: CASSRLAGAQETQYF.

V gene TRBV6-1 combines with J gene TRBJ2-5; possibly TRBD1 or TRBD2 for D (6 bases each). The V and J ends lost 7 bases and 3 bases respectively, with 15 bases between them. The germline V gene encodes CDR1 MNHNS and CDR2 SASEGT. The CDR3 consists of 14 residues. The CDR3 DNA follows: TGTGCCAGCACCTACGGGGGCAGTGAAGAGACCCAGTACTTC. As protein: CASTYGGSEETQYF.

The V call is TRBV2, the J call TRBJ2-1; weak D call: TRBD1 (6 bases). V lost 4 bases and J 0 bases, leaving 10 bases between the germline ends. Germline V gives CDR1 SNHLY, CDR2 FYNNEI. The CDR3 is made up of 15 amino acids. CDR3 amino acids: CASSVVDSSYNEQFF. DNA of the CDR3: TGTGCCAGCAGTGTGGTGGACAGCTCCTACAATGAGCAGTTCTTC.

This clone was picked up a small number of times. The chain recombines TRBV12-3 or TRBV12-4 with TRBJ1-4; D unclear. This CDR3 has 11 residues. Trimming removed 4 bases at V and 8 bases at J, with 5 bases between. As DNA, the CDR3 is TGTGCCAGCAGTTCAGCGGAAAAACTGTTTTTT. Amino acid sequence: CASSSAEKLFF.

This rearrangement joins TRBV11-2 to TRBJ2-5; tentative D call: TRBD1 (6 bases). The CDR3 covers 13 residues. With 6 bases removed from V and 5 bases from J, the gap between germline ends came to 13 bases. CDR1 SGHAT and CDR2 FQNNGV come from the germline V gene. Here the CDR3 reads CASSRPGVETQYF. The CDR3 DNA reads TGTGCCAGCAGTAGACCAGGGGTGGAGACCCAGTACTTC.

V is TRBV24-1 and J is TRBJ2-1, with D uncertain. Per germline, CDR1 KGHDR and CDR2 SFDVKD. The V and J ends lost 4 bases and 5 bases respectively, with 5 bases between them. CDR3 length: 12 residues. In nucleotides, the CDR3 is TGTGCCACCAGTGAAGTCGACAATGAGCAGTTCTTC. Its translation is CATSEVDNEQFF.

The table lists this clone with a few counts. The genes are TRBV19 and TRBJ1-2; 8 positions agree with TRBD1. The CDR3 extends over 16 amino acids. Germline V CDR1 and CDR2: LNHDA, SQIVND (reference sequence). The V gene end was trimmed by 1 base and the J gene end by 4 bases; junction bases not matched to a gene: 8. The DNA for the CDR3 is TGTGCCAGTAGTATAGTCTTCGGCGGACAGGGCTATGGCTACACCTTC. As protein: CASSIVFGGQGYGYTF.